One and the same sample provided the 6 T cell receptor beta chains below, sequenced in a study of cytomegalovirus exposure and HLA in healthy donors (dated by TCRdb to the late 2010s). To prepare the library, the immunoSEQ multiplex PCR assay was applied. For the multiplex PCR, a mixture combining 60 forward primers for TCR Vbeta segments and 13 reverse primers for TCR Jbeta segments was used. What TCRdb holds here is the immuneACCESS table cut down to in-frame rearrangements. Part of the clones is not present; checked against another copy, under half of the missing clones reflect an unresolved V gene, and the others are unexplained. The sample table lists around 200,000 clones, around nine tenths of them with a count of one. 0.31% of the sample is in the top ten clones. What was sequenced was PBMCs. The receptors were gathered from a woman aged 25 to 45 in good health and CMV-seronegative.

V is TRBV5-1 and J is TRBJ2-6; a possible D gene is TRBD1 (5 bases). The CDR3 is 15 residues long. The germline CDR1 and CDR2 sequences are SGHRS and YFSETQ. Trimming cost V 3 bases and J 0 bases, with 7 bases left between them. CDR3: CASSYDSSGANVLTF. CDR3 DNA sequence: TGCGCCAGCAGCTACGACAGCTCTGGGGCCAACGTCCTGACTTTC.

V is TRBV4-1 and J is TRBJ2-1; 8 nucleotides match TRBD1. The CDR3 contains 12 residues. The germline V gene encodes CDR1 MGHRA and CDR2 YSYEKL. V was pared by 5 bases and J by 12 bases, with 6 bases of the junction left unmatched. Written as DNA, the CDR3 is TGCGCCAGCAGCTATACAGGGGGGAGGCAGTTCTTC. As protein: CASSYTGGRQFF.

The chain links TRBV7-8 to TRBJ1-4, with D maybe TRBD1 (6 bases). The ends were cut back, 1 base at V and 7 bases at J, with 16 bases in the middle. This CDR3 comprises 16 residues. Germline V gene data show CDR1 as SGHVS and CDR2 as FQNEAQ. The chain's CDR3 is CASSLGWGQDAEKLFF. CDR3 DNA sequence: TGTGCCAGCAGCTTAGGTTGGGGGCAGGACGCTGAAAAACTGTTTTTT.

The chain carries TRBV28 and TRBJ2-1; 9 nucleotides line up with TRBD2. The CDR3 has 16 amino acids. Germline CDR1 is MDHEN and CDR2 is SYDVKM. V dropped 4 bases and J dropped 6; count of bases not matched to a gene: 10. The CDR3 protein is CASSYPYRRGGNEQFF. CDR3 DNA sequence: TGTGCCAGCAGTTACCCTTATCGGCGGGGGGGCAATGAGCAGTTCTTC.

The chain is built from TRBV5-1 and TRBJ2-2; D is possibly TRBD2 (6 bases). The V end was cut by 2 bases, the J end by 4 bases, with 12 bases between. Germline assignment: CDR1 SGHRS and CDR2 YFSETQ. CDR3 length: 15 residues. The CDR3: CASSLGGAGTGELFF. DNA of the CDR3: TGCGCCAGCAGCTTAGGAGGGGCCGGCACCGGGGAGCTGTTTTTT.

This clone appeared a single time. V is TRBV2 and J is TRBJ1-1; D ambiguous. Trimming shortened V by 3 bases and J by 3 bases, and 8 bases separated the two germline ends. From germline, CDR1 is SNHLY and CDR2 FYNNEI. The length of the CDR3 is 13 residues. Here the CDR3 DNA reads TGTGCCAGCAGTGATGACAACTACACTGAAGCTTTCTTT. Residues: CASSDDNYTEAFF.